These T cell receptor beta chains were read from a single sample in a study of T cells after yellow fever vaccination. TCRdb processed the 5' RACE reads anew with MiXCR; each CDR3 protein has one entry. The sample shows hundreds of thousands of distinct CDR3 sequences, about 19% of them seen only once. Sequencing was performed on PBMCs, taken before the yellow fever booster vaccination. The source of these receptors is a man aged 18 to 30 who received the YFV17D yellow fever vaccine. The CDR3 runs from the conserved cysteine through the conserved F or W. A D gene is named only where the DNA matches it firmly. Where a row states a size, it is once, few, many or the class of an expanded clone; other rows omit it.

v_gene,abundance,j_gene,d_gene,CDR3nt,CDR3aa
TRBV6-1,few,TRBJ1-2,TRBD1,TGTGCCAGCTCTACCGGGACAGCATTAAACTATGGCTACACCTTC,CASSTGTALNYGYTF
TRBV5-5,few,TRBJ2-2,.,TGTGCCAGCAGCTTTCGGCAGGGATTGGCCGGGGAGCTGTTTTTT,CASSFRQGLAGELFF
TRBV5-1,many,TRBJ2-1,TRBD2,TGCGCCAGCAGCTCGATAGGACCGCCGGGGGGTGAGCAGTTCTTC,CASSSIGPPGGEQFF
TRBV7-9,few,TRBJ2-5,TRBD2,TGTGCCAGCAGCTCGACTAGCGGGGGGGCAGAGACCCAGTACTTC,CASSSTSGGAETQYF
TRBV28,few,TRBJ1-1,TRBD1,TGTGCCAGCAGCTACCACAGGGGACAGGGAAATTATTTGAACACTGAAGCTTTCTTT,CASSYHRGQGNYLNTEAFF
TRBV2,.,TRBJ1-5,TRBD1,TGTGCCAGCCAGACAGGGTGGTCTCAGCCCCAGCATTTT,CASQTGWSQPQHF
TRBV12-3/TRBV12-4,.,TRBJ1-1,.,TGTGCCAGCAGCGAACAGTTATTGAACACTGAAGCTTTCTTT,CASSEQLLNTEAFF
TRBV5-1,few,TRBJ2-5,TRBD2,TGCGCCAGCAGCCCCGCCCTGGCTAGCGGGGCTGAGACCCAGTACTTC,CASSPALASGAETQYF
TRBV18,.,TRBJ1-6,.,TGTGCCAGCTCACCAAGGGACACAAATTCACCCCTCCACTTT,CASSPRDTNSPLHF
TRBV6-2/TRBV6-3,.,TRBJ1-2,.,TGTGCCAGCTCGACACCGCTTAACTATGGCTACACCTTC,CASSTPLNYGYTF
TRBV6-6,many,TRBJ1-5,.,TGTGCCAGCACCCTGACGGGCAATCAGCCCCAGCATTTT,CASTLTGNQPQHF
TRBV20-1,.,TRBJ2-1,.,TGCAGTGCTAGAGATCCCAGGTTTGATGAGCAGTTCTTC,CSARDPRFDEQFF
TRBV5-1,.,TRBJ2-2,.,TGCGCCAGCAGCTTGCGGAGAGGGAACACCGGGGAGCTGTTTTTT,CASSLRRGNTGELFF
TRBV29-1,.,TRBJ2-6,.,TGCAGCGTTGAAGATGCCAGACAGTTTGGGGCCAACGTCCTGACTTTC,CSVEDARQFGANVLTF
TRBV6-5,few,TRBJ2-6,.,TGTGCCAGCAGTCGTCGACAGAGCTCTGGGGCCAACGTCCTGACTTTC,CASSRRQSSGANVLTF
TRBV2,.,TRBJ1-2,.,TGTGCCAGCAGTGGCACGGGGGCGCAGGGCTATGGCTACACCTTC,CASSGTGAQGYGYTF
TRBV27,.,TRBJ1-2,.,TGTGCCAGCAGTTTGGTGGGGACAATCTATGGCTACACCTTC,CASSLVGTIYGYTF
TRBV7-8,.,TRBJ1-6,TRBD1,TGTGCCAGCAGCCAGGGCCGGGACAGGAGAAATTCACCCCTCCACTTT,CASSQGRDRRNSPLHF
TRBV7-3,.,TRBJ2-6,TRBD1,TGTGCCAGCAGCTTATTCCGGGACAGGGGGCGCGAGGGGGCCAACGTCCTGACTTTC,CASSLFRDRGREGANVLTF
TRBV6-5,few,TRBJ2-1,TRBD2,TGTGTCAGCAGTTACTCGACTAGCGGGGGGAATGAGCATTTCTTC,CVSSYSTSGGNEHFF
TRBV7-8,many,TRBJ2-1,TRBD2,TGTGCCAGCAGCTTAGCAGCGGGGGGGTTGCTTTACAATGAGCAGTTCTTC,CASSLAAGGLLYNEQFF
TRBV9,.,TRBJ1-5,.,TGTGCCAGCAGCGTCGGCATGGGCAATCAGCCCCAGCATTTT,CASSVGMGNQPQHF
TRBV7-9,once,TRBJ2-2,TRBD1,TGTGCCAGCAGCATAGGAGACAGGGTTGGTCCCGAATCCAGACCCGGGGAGCTGTTTTTT,CASSIGDRVGPESRPGELFF
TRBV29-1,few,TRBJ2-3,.,TGCAGCGTGACTCTACAGGGCGAGTTAGATACGCAGTATTTT,CSVTLQGELDTQYF
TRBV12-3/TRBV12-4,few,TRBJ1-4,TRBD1,TGTGCCAGCAGAAAGACAGGGGAGGATGAAAAACTGTTTTTT,CASRKTGEDEKLFF
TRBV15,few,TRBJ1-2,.,TGTGCCACCAGCGAGGGGTTGGACTATGGCTACACCTTC,CATSEGLDYGYTF
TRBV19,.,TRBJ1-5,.,TGTGCCACCTCAGGGTTTGATAGCAATCAGCCCCAGCATTTT,CATSGFDSNQPQHF
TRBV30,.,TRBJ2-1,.,TGTGCCTGTCCCAGGAAGGGGTCCTACAATGAGCAGTTCTTC,CACPRKGSYNEQFF
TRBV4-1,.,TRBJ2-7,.,TGCGCCAGCAGCCAAGAGGGATTGAATACCTACGAGCAGTACTTC,CASSQEGLNTYEQYF
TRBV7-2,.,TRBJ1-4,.,TGTGCCAGCACCGCGGGCGCAACTAATGAAAAACTGTTTTTT,CASTAGATNEKLFF
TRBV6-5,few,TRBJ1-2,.,TGTGCCAGCAGTTACTCACGGGCAACTGTCGGCTACACCTTC,CASSYSRATVGYTF
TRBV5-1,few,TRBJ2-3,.,TGCGCCAGCAGCTCGGGCCCGACCCGGACAGATACGCAGTATTTT,CASSSGPTRTDTQYF
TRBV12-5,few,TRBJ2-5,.,TGTGCTAGTGGTTTGGTACCCGAGGAGGGGACCCAGTACTTC,CASGLVPEEGTQYF
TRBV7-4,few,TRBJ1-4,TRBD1,TGTGCCAGCAGCCACAGGGGCCTTAATGAAAAACTGTTTTTT,CASSHRGLNEKLFF
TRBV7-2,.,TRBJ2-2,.,TGTGCCAGCAGCCCGGACCCCGGGGGGCCGAGATTTTCTCTTAACACCGGGGAGCTGTTTTTT,CASSPDPGGPRFSLNTGELFF
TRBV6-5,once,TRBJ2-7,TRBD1,TGTGCCAGCAGTTACGGGCAGGGGGCCGAGCAGTACTTC,CASSYGQGAEQYF
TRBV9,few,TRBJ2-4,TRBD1,TGTGCCAGCTCCCCGGGACAGGGAAGCAACATTCAGTACTTC,CASSPGQGSNIQYF
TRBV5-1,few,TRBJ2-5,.,TGCGCCAGCTACAGGGAGGGAGAGACCCAGTACTTC,CASYREGETQYF
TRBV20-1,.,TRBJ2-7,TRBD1,TGCAGTGCGAAGGACAGGTACGAGCAGTACTTC,CSAKDRYEQYF
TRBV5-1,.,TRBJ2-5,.,TGCGCCAGCAGCTGGCAAGGAATAGCGGAAGAGACCCAGTACTTC,CASSWQGIAEETQYF
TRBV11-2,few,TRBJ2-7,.,TGTGCCAGCAGCTTAGACAGGCCCGGGACGGGTGCCTACGAGCAGTACTTC,CASSLDRPGTGAYEQYF
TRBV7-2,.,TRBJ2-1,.,TGTGCCAGCAGCTTTTACCCCCAGACAAATGAGCAGTTCTTC,CASSFYPQTNEQFF
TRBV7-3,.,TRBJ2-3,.,TGTGCCAGCAGCTTATCCCCCCGGCGGGCAAGCACAGATACGCAGTATTTT,CASSLSPRRASTDTQYF
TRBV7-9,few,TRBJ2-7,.,TGTGCCAGCAGCTTTGTTTCCCGAACTTCCTACGAGCAGTACTTC,CASSFVSRTSYEQYF
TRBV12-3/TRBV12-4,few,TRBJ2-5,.,TGTGCCAGCAGGACTACTTGGGATGGGACCCAGTACTTC,CASRTTWDGTQYF
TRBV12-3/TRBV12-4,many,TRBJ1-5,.,TGTGCCAGCAGTTTAATGGATCGCAATCAGCCCCAGCATTTT,CASSLMDRNQPQHF